The 8 T cell receptor beta chains presented below share a single source sample, sequenced in a study of shared clonotypes between healthy human individuals. Positive CCR7 selection of CD45RO-negative cells yielded the naive CD8 cells, and terminally differentiated effector memory CD45RA+ cells were excluded. The protocol was immunoSEQ multiplex PCR, while the TCRdb copy is restricted to in-frame clones and leaves out a portion. Of 550,000 to 750,000 clones in the sample, about 95% were seen once. Source material: naive CD8+ T cells sorted from blood. These receptors were collected from a woman aged 25-40 years in good health.

CDR3: CASSQDHAGSGRAGADTQYF. DNA for the CDR3: TGCGCCAGCAGCCAAGATCATGCCGGCAGCGGGAGGGCCGGGGCAGATACGCAGTATTTT. The rearrangement joins TRBV4-1 to TRBJ2-3; 10 bases map to TRBD2. This CDR3 is built from 20 residues. The J segment lost 4 bases and the V segment lost 0 bases, leaving 16 bases of the junction unmatched. CDR1 is MGHRA, CDR2 YSYEKL, per germline.

The chain is built from TRBV9 and TRBJ2-2; possible D gene TRBD2, 6 bases. Trimming removed 0 bases at V and 3 bases at J, with 9 bases between. Germline assignment: CDR1 SGDLS and CDR2 YYNGEE. The CDR3 extends over 15 amino acids. The CDR3 loop reads CASSVDAGYTGELFF. The CDR3 coding sequence is TGTGCCAGCAGCGTAGACGCGGGGTACACCGGGGAGCTGTTTTTT.

V is TRBV7-2 and J is TRBJ2-7, with TRBD1 matching over 7 bases. CDR3 length: 13 residues. Germline V gives CDR1 SGHTA, CDR2 FQGNSA. V lost 5 bases, J lost 3 bases, and 4 bases stayed unmatched. The CDR3 spells CASSVTGFYEQYF. The CDR3 nucleotides read TGTGCCAGCAGCGTGACAGGGTTCTACGAGCAGTACTTC.

The chain joins TRBV27 to TRBJ2-7, with D possibly matching TRBD2 (5 bases). The CDR3 contains 12 residues. V dropped 7 bases and J dropped 6 bases, with 13 bases sitting between them. Germline assignment: CDR1 MNHEY and CDR2 SMNVEV (reference sequence). The CDR3 here is CASTSLGSEQYF. The CDR3 nucleotides read TGTGCCAGCACCTCCCTGGGGAGCGAGCAGTACTTC.

The chain uses TRBV5-4 and TRBJ2-7, with D perhaps assigned TRBD1 or TRBD2 (6 bases each). This CDR3 has 13 amino acids. V dropped 1 base and J dropped 5 bases, with 10 bases sitting between them. Germline assignment: CDR1 SGHNT and CDR2 YYREEE (reference sequence). CDR3 region: CASSLPGGDEQYF. DNA of the CDR3: TGTGCCAGCAGCTTGCCCGGGGGCGACGAGCAGTACTTC.

This clone appeared once. V and J are TRBV27 and TRBJ1-5; TRBD1 matches 8 bases. CDR3 length: 16 amino acids. Germline-derived CDR1 and CDR2 are MNHEY and SMNVEV (reference sequence). V shed 2 bases, J shed 2 bases, and the junction held 5 bases outside the gene matches. The CDR3 DNA reads TGTGCCAGCAGTTTAGTGGGGGGACAGGGCAATCAGCCCCAGCATTTT. Its translation: CASSLVGGQGNQPQHF.

CDR3: CASSLGNYEQFF. The CDR3 DNA sequence: TGTGCCAGCAGCTTAGGAAACTATGAGCAGTTCTTC. The chain has TRBV7-9 and TRBJ2-1; D gene unclear. Germline values: CDR1 SEHNR, CDR2 FQNEAQ (reference sequence). The CDR3 length is 12 residues. V lost 1 base to trimming and J lost 8 bases, with 6 bases between them.

The V gene is TRBV25-1, the J gene TRBJ2-5, with D perhaps TRBD1 (6 bases). CDR1 MGHDK and CDR2 SYGVNS come from the germline V gene. The V gene lost 6 bases and the J gene lost 2 bases, with 16 bases spanning the gap. The CDR3 length is 15 residues. Here the CDR3 DNA reads TGTGCCAGCAGCTCCCAGGGGTCCTTACAAGAGACCCAGTACTTC. Residues: CASSSQGSLQETQYF.